The rows below give T cell receptor beta chains drawn from one sample of a study of cytomegalovirus exposure and HLA in healthy donors. Here immunoSEQ multiplex PCR was the method, and the copy in TCRdb shows in-frame clones only, minus some. The sample includes 150,000 to 170,000 clones, less than 90% seen only once; the top ten take approximately 20%. Sequenced material: PBMCs. All receptors derive from a man younger than 35 in good health and CMV-seropositive. Each CDR3 is given with its conserved first and last residue. D genes are given only for firm matches. Rows may omit the clone size; those that give it use once, few, many or a size class.

d_call j_call clone_size v_call cdr3_aa cdr3_nt
NA TRBJ1-4 NA TRBV6-5 CAARGSTNEKLFF TGTGCCGCGAGAGGCAGTACTAATGAAAAACTGTTTTTT
NA TRBJ1-1 few TRBV19 CASSISVMNTEAFF TGTGCCAGTAGTATATCGGTCATGAACACTGAAGCTTTCTTT
TRBD1 TRBJ1-1 NA TRBV29-1 CSVARQGDEAFF TGCAGCGTTGCCCGACAGGGGGATGAAGCTTTCTTT
TRBD2 TRBJ2-7 NA TRBV27 CASSSGTSSYEQYF TGTGCCAGCAGTTCCGGGACTAGCTCCTACGAGCAGTACTTC
TRBD2 TRBJ2-5 NA TRBV7-2 CASVGGGIQETQYF TGTGCCAGCGTCGGGGGGGGGATACAAGAGACCCAGTACTTC
NA TRBJ2-7 NA TRBV30 CAWSDRRSYEQYF TGTGCCTGGAGTGACAGGCGGTCCTACGAGCAGTACTTC
NA TRBJ2-5 NA TRBV18 CASSPAGETQYF TGTGCCAGCTCCCCCGCCGGGGAGACCCAGTACTTC
NA TRBJ1-2 NA TRBV5-8 CASSLLGRGRASANGYTF TGTGCCAGCAGCTTGTTGGGCAGGGGCCGCGCGTCCGCAAATGGCTACACCTTC
TRBD1 TRBJ1-1 NA TRBV5-1 CASSLAYRGPNTEAFF TGCGCCAGCAGCTTGGCGTACAGGGGCCCCAACACTGAAGCTTTCTTT
TRBD1 TRBJ2-5 NA TRBV5-6 CASSLVGQGDQETQYF TGTGCCAGCAGCTTGGTGGGACAGGGGGACCAAGAGACCCAGTACTTC
TRBD1 TRBJ2-7 NA TRBV6-5 CASSAPGQGAREQYF TGTGCCAGCAGTGCACCGGGACAGGGGGCGCGAGAGCAGTACTTC
NA TRBJ2-5 NA TRBV4-3 CASSQVNQETQYF TGCGCCAGCAGCCAAGTCAACCAAGAGACCCAGTACTTC
TRBD2 TRBJ2-3 NA TRBV29-1 CSVGAGAVSDTQYF TGCAGCGTTGGCGCGGGAGCCGTATCAGATACGCAGTATTTT
NA TRBJ2-3 NA TRBV4-2 CASSPGDTQYF TGTGCCAGCAGCCCCGGGGATACGCAGTATTTT
NA TRBJ2-3 NA TRBV7-9 CASPPGHSTDTQYF TGTGCCAGCCCTCCGGGACACAGCACAGATACGCAGTATTTT
NA TRBJ2-1 NA TRBV29-1 CSGVPGGTYNEQFF TGCAGCGGTGTACCGGGCGGGACCTACAATGAGCAGTTCTTC
NA TRBJ2-7 NA TRBV5-5 CASSLEGRGSYEQYF TGTGCCAGCAGCTTGGAGGGCAGGGGCTCCTACGAGCAGTACTTC
NA TRBJ2-7 NA TRBV29-1 CSVALSSYEQYF TGCAGCGTTGCTCTAAGCTCCTACGAGCAGTACTTC
NA TRBJ2-2 NA TRBV13 CASSLGRGIGELFF TGTGCCAGCAGCTTAGGACGGGGGATCGGGGAGCTGTTTTTT